The rows below give T cell receptor beta chains drawn from one sample of a study of beta chain features in type 1 diabetes. Assay used: immunoSEQ multiplex PCR; TCRdb lists only in-frame clones, some missing. The table includes a few hundred thousand clones, approximately 11% detected once. Specimen: naive CD4+ T cells from blood. Receptor source: a woman under 40 in good health. Each CDR3 is given with its conserved first and last residue. Fields, in order: clone size, CDR3 length, D gene, J gene, V gene, CDR3 DNA, CDR3 protein. D genes are given only for firm matches. Size is omitted from some rows. Given values are once, few, many or a class for expanded clones.

clone_size: .; cdr3_length: 14; d_call: TRBD1; j_call: TRBJ2-2; v_call: TRBV7-2; cdr3_nt: TGTGCCAGCAGCCGGACAGGGCGAACCGGGGAGCTGTTTTTT; cdr3_aa: CASSRTGRTGELFF
clone_size: few; cdr3_length: 16; d_call: TRBD2; j_call: TRBJ2-1; v_call: TRBV4-3; cdr3_nt: TGCGCCAGCAGCCAAAGAGGGACTAGCGGGAGCAATGAGCAGTTCTTC; cdr3_aa: CASSQRGTSGSNEQFF
clone_size: .; cdr3_length: 11; d_call: .; j_call: TRBJ2-5; v_call: TRBV30; cdr3_nt: TGTGCCTGGAGTGGTGAGGAGACCCAGTACTTC; cdr3_aa: CAWSGEETQYF
clone_size: .; cdr3_length: 18; d_call: .; j_call: TRBJ2-6; v_call: TRBV25-1; cdr3_nt: TGTGCCAGCAGTGAATTTCGGGGGGCGCATCGTGGGGCCAACGTCCTGACTTTC; cdr3_aa: CASSEFRGAHRGANVLTF
clone_size: few; cdr3_length: 15; d_call: TRBD2; j_call: TRBJ2-7; v_call: TRBV29-1; cdr3_nt: TGCAGCGTTGATAATGTTAGCGGGAGGTCGCACGAGCAGTACTTC; cdr3_aa: CSVDNVSGRSHEQYF
clone_size: few; cdr3_length: 13; d_call: .; j_call: TRBJ1-1; v_call: TRBV7-3; cdr3_nt: TGTGCCAGCAGCTTTCGCGAGAACACTGAAGCTTTCTTT; cdr3_aa: CASSFRENTEAFF
clone_size: few; cdr3_length: 15; d_call: .; j_call: TRBJ2-6; v_call: TRBV7-2; cdr3_nt: TGTGCCAGCAGCCCAGGCTCTGCTGGGGCCAACGTCCTGACTTTC; cdr3_aa: CASSPGSAGANVLTF
clone_size: .; cdr3_length: 15; d_call: TRBD2; j_call: TRBJ2-7; v_call: TRBV10-3; cdr3_nt: TGTGCCATCAGTGAAAAGGCGGGAGGATTGTACGAGCAGTACTTC; cdr3_aa: CAISEKAGGLYEQYF
clone_size: few; cdr3_length: 14; d_call: TRBD1; j_call: TRBJ1-2; v_call: TRBV4-3; cdr3_nt: TGCGCCAGCAGCCATGGGACAGATAGCTATGGCTACACCTTC; cdr3_aa: CASSHGTDSYGYTF
clone_size: few; cdr3_length: 15; d_call: TRBD1; j_call: TRBJ2-7; v_call: TRBV28; cdr3_nt: TGTGCCAGCAGCGCTGACAGGGCCAGCTCCTACGAGCAGTACTTC; cdr3_aa: CASSADRASSYEQYF
clone_size: .; cdr3_length: 14; d_call: .; j_call: TRBJ1-2; v_call: TRBV28; cdr3_nt: TGTGCCAGCAACCCACCGAGGGCGGTTTATGGCTACACCTTC; cdr3_aa: CASNPPRAVYGYTF
clone_size: few; cdr3_length: 12; d_call: .; j_call: TRBJ2-3; v_call: TRBV29-1; cdr3_nt: TGCAGCAATCTACAGGGCTCAGGGACGCAGTATTTT; cdr3_aa: CSNLQGSGTQYF